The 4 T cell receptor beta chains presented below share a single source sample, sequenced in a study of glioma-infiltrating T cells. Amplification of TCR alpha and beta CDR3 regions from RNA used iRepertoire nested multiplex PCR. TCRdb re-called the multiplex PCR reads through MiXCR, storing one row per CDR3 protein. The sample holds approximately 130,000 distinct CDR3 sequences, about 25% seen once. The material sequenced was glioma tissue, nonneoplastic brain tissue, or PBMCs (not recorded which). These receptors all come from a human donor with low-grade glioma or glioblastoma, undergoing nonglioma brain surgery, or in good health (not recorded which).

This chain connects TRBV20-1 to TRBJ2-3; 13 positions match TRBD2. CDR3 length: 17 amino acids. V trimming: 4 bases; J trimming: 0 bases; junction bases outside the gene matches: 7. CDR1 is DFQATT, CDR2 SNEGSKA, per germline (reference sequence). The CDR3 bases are TGCAGTGCTAACTTACTAGCGGGGGGGTACAGCACAGATACGCAGTATTTT. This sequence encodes CSANLLAGGYSTDTQYF.

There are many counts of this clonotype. The CDR3 region is CASSERRYLGQPQHF. In nucleotides, the CDR3 is TGTGCCAGCAGTGAACGCCGATACTTGGGTCAGCCCCAGCATTTT. The V and J genes are TRBV6-1 and TRBJ1-5, with unresolved D. This CDR3 region has 15 residues. V lost 2 bases and J lost 6, with 14 bases in between. From germline, CDR1 is MNHNS and CDR2 SASEGT.

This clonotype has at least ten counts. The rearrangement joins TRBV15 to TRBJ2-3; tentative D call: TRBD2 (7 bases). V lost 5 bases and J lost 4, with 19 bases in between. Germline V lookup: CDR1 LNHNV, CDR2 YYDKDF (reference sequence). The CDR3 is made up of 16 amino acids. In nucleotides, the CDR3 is TGTGCCACCAGCGGATCTCTCCGGGGGGCGGCAGATACGCAGTATTTT. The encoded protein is CATSGSLRGAADTQYF.

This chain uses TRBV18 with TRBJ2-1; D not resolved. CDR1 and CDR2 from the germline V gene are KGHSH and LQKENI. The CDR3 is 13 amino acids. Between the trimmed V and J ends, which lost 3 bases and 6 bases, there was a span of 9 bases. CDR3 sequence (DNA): TGTGCCAGCTCACCTAAAGGTCCCAATGAGCAGTTCTTC. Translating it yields CASSPKGPNEQFF.